The 2 T cell receptor beta chains reported below all come from one sample, sequenced in a study of T cell responses to AZD1222 COVID-19 vaccine. Some clones are missing from TCRdb's copy, which holds only in-frame ones; the method was immunoSEQ multiplex PCR. The sample holds 100,000 to 150,000 clones, 75% to 90% seen once. Sample: peripheral blood, taken on day 0 of AZD1222 vaccination. The receptor set was obtained from an adult in good health.

At least ten counts were recorded for this clone. The chain uses TRBV5-5 and TRBJ2-2; tentatively, D is TRBD2 (6 bases). Trimming shortened V by 2 bases and J by 7 bases, and 18 bases separated the two germline ends. The CDR3 is 16 amino acids. Germline loops: CDR1 SGHKS, CDR2 YYEKEE (reference sequence). CDR3 nucleotide sequence: TGTGCCAGCAGCTTAGTAGCACTAGCAATAGGCGGGGAGCTGTTTTTT. As protein: CASSLVALAIGGELFF.

The chain links TRBV25-1 to TRBJ1-2, with 9 bases fitting TRBD1. Germline lookup yields CDR1 MGHDK and CDR2 SYGVNS. V dropped 4 bases and J dropped 3; count of bases not matched to a gene: 15. This CDR3 spans 18 amino acids. The CDR3 DNA reads TGTGCCAGCAGTGGTTGGGGGACAGGGAGGGGACCAGACTATGGCTACACCTTC. Translated: CASSGWGTGRGPDYGYTF.